This TCR beta chain derives from a study of T cells after yellow fever vaccination. This clonotype was counted ten times or more. TCRdb reprocessed the 5' RACE reads via MiXCR and lists one record per CDR3 protein. The sample contains about 26,000 distinct CDR3 sequences, 5.5% of which appear only once. Study-level points and caveats: Overall, a small share of clonotypes was seen in both CD4 and CD8 compartments. Sequencing of sorted memory subsets on day 0 failed to detect almost all vaccine-responding clonotypes. Within FACS-sorted repertoires, abundant clonotypes contaminating from the bulk population could be present. Most primary-vaccination clones recurred post-booster (about 96% CD4, 85% to 90% CD8).

This receptor was identified in a man younger than 45 who received the YFV17D yellow fever vaccine. This specimen was PBMCs, either bulk or a sorted T-cell subset (CD4+, CD8+, memory, or dextramer-sorted; not recorded which), taken 15 days after the yellow fever booster vaccination.

The CDR3 coding sequence is TGTGCCAGCAGTTACAAGGAGGCGGGACCGGAGACCCAGTACTTC. It is translated as CASSYKEAGPETQYF. The chain has TRBV6-2 or TRBV6-3 and TRBJ2-5, with D possibly TRBD2 on 6 matching bases. The germline V and J ends were trimmed by 2 bases and 5 bases, with 15 bases remaining between them. The CDR3 contains 15 residues. Looked up from germline, CDR1 is MNHEY and CDR2 is SVGEGT.